The clone carrying this TCR beta chain has a count of ten or more. What it recognizes is unknown. The data were obtained in a study of early T cells in non-severe SARS-CoV-2 infection. Study summary: Chains from this unsorted whole-blood bulk RNA could not be paired. Study results and limitations: Matching results from VDJdb favored anti-spike CD8 responses, leaving private and CD4 specificities undetected.

This CDR3 region has 16 residues. Germline V lookup: CDR1 DFQATT, CDR2 SNEGSKA (reference sequence). Trimming shortened V by 0 bases and J by 3 bases, and 15 bases separated the two germline ends. Unique molecular identifiers tagged individual cDNA molecules. Via MiXCR, TCRdb re-called the 5' RACE reads, giving one row per CDR3 protein. There are around 76,000 distinct CDR3 sequences in the sample; roughly 12% occur only once, and about 4.4% lies in the top ten. The rearrangement links TRBV20-1 to TRBJ2-1; D perhaps matches TRBD2 (5 bases). The TCR originated in an adult who was a healthcare worker with PCR-confirmed SARS-CoV-2 infection or an uninfected control (not recorded which). Sequenced: whole blood. The CDR3 region is CSARDTTTRSYNEQFF. As DNA, the CDR3 is TGCAGTGCTAGAGATACGACTACCCGAAGCTACAATGAGCAGTTCTTC.